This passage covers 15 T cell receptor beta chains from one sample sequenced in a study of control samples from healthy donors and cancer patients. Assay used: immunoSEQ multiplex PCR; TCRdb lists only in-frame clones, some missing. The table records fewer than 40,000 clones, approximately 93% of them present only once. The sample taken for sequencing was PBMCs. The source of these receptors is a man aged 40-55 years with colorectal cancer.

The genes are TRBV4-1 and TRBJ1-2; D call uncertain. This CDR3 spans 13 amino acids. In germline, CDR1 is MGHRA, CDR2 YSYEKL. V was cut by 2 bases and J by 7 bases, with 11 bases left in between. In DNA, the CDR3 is TGCGCCAGCAGCCAACCTTGGACGGCTGGCTACACCTTC. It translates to CASSQPWTAGYTF.

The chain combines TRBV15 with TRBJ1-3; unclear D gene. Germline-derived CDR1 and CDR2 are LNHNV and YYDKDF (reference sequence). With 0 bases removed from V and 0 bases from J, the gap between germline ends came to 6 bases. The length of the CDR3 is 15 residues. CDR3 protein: CATSRDPGSGNTIYF. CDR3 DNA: TGTGCCACCAGCAGAGATCCCGGCTCTGGAAACACCATATATTTT.

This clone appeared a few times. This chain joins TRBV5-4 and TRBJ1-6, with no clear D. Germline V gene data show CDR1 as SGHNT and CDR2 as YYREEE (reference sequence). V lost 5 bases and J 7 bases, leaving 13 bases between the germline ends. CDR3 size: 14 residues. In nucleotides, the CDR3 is TGTGCCAGCAGACGGGCTACCTCAAATTCACCCCTCCACTTT. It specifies CASRRATSNSPLHF. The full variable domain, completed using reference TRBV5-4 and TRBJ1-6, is ETGVTQSPTHLIKTRGQQVTLRCSSQSGHNTVSWYQQALGQGPQFIFQYYREEENGRGNFPPRFSGLQFPNYSSELNVNALELDDSALYLCASRRATSNSPLHFGNGTRLTVT.

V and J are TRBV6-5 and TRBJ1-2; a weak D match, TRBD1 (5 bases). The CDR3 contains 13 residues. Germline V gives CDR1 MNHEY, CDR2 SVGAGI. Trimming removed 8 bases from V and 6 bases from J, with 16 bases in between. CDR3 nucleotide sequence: TGTGCCAGCGCAAAGCGCCTCAGGGATGGCTACACCTTC. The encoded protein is CASAKRLRDGYTF.

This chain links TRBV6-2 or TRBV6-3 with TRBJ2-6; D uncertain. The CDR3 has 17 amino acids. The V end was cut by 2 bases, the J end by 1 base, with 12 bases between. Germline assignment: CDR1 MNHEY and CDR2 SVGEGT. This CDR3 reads CASSYLLWASGANVLTF. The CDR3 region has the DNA TGTGCCAGCAGTTACCTCCTTTGGGCTTCTGGGGCCAACGTCCTGACTTTC.

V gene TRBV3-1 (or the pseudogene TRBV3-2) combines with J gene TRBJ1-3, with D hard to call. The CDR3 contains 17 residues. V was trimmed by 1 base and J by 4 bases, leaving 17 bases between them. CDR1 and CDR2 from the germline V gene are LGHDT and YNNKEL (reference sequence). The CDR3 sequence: CASSQAVSRQGGNTIYF. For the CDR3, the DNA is TGTGCCAGCAGCCAAGCAGTTTCCCGGCAAGGCGGAAACACCATATATTTT.

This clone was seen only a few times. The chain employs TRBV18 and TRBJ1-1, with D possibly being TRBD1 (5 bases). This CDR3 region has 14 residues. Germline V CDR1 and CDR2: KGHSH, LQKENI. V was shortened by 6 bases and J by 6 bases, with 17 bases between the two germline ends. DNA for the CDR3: TGTGCCAGCTCGGAGGATTCAGGGTTGCCTGAAGCTTTCTTT. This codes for CASSEDSGLPEAFF.

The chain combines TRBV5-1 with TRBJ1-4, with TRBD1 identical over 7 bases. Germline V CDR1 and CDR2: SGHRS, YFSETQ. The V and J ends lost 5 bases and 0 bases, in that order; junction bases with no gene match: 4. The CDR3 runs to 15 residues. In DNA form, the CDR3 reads TGCGCCAGCAGGGAAACAGGGGCAACTAATGAAAAACTGTTTTTT. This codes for CASRETGATNEKLFF.

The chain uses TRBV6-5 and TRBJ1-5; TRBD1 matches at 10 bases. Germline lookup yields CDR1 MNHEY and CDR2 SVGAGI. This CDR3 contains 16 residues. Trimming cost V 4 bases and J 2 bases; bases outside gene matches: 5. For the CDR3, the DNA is TGTGCCAGCAGTTCACGGACAGGGGGTGGCAATCAGCCCCAGCATTTT. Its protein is CASSSRTGGGNQPQHF.

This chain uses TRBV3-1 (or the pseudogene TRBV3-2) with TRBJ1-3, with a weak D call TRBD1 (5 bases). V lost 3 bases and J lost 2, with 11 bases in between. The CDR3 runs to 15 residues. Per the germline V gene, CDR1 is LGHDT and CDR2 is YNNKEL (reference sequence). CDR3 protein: CASSHGALAGNTIYF. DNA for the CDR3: TGTGCCAGCAGCCATGGGGCATTGGCTGGAAACACCATATATTTT.

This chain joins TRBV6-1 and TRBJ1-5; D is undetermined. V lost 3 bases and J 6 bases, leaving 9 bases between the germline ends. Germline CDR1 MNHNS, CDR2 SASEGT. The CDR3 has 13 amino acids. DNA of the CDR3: TGTGCCAGCAGTGAGGGGTTTCTTCAGCCCCAGCATTTT. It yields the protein CASSEGFLQPQHF.

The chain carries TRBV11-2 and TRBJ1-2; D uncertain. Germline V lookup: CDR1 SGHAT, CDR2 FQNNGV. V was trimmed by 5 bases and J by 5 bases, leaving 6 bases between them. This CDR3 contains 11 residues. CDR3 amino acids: CASSVGYGYTF. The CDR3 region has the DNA TGTGCCAGCAGCGTGGGGTATGGCTACACCTTC.

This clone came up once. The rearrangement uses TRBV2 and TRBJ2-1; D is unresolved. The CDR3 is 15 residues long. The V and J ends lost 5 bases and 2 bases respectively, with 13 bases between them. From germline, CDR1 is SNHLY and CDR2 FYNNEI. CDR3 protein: CASSPDTYPYNEQFF. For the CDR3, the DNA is TGTGCCAGCAGTCCCGACACCTACCCCTACAATGAGCAGTTCTTC.

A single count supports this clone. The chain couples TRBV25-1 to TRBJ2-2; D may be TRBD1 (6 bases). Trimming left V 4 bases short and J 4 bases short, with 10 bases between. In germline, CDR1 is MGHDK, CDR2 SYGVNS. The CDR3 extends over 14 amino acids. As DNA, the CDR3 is TGTGCCAGCAGTGGACAGGCGATCACCGGGGAGCTGTTTTTT. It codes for CASSGQAITGELFF.

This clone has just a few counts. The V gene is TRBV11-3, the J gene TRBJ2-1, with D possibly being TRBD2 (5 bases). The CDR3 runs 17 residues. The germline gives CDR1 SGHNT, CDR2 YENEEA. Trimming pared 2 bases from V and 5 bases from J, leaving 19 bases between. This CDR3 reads CASSLPLYRTGDNEQFF. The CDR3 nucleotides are TGTGCCAGCAGCTTACCCCTCTACCGGACTGGGGACAATGAGCAGTTCTTC.